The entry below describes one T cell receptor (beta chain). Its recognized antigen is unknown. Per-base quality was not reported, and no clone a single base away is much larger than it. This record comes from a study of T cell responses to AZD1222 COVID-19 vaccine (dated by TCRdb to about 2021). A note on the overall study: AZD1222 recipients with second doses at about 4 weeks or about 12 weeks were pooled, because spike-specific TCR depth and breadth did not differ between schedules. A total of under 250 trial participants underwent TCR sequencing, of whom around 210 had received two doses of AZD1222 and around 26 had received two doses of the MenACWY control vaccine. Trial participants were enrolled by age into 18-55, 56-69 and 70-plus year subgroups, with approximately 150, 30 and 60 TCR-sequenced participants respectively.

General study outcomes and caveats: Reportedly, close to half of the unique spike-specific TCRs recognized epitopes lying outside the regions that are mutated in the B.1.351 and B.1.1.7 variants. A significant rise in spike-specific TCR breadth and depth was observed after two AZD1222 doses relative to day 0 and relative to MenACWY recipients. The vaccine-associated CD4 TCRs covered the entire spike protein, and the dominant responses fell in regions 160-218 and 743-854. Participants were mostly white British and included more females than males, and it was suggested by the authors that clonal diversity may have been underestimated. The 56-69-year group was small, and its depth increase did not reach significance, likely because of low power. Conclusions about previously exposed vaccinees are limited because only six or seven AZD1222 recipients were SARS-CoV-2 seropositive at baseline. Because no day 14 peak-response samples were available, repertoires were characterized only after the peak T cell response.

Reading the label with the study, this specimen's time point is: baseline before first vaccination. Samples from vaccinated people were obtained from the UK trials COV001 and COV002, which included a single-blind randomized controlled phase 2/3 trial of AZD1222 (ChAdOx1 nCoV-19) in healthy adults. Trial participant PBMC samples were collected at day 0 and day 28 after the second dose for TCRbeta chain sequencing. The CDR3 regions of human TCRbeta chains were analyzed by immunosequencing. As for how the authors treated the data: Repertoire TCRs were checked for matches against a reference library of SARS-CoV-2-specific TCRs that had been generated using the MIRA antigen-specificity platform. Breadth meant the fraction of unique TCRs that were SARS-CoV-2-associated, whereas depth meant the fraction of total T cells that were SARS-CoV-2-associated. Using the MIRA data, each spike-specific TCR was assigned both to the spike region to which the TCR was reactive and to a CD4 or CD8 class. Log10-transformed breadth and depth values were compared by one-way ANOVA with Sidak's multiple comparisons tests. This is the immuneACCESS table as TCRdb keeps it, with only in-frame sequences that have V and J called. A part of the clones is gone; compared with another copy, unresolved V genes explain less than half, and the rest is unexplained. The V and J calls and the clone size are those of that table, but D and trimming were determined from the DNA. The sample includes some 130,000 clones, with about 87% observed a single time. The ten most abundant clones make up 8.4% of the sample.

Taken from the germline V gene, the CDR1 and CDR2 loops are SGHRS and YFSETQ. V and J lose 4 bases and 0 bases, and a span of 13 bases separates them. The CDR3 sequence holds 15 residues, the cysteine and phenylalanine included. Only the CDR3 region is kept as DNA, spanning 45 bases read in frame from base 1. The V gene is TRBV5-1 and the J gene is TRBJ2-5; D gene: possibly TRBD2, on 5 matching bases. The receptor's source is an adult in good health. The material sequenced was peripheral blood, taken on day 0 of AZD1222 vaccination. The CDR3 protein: CASSNQGSDQETQYF. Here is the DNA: TGCGCCAGCAGCAATCAAGGGAGCGACCAAGAGACCCAGTACTTC.